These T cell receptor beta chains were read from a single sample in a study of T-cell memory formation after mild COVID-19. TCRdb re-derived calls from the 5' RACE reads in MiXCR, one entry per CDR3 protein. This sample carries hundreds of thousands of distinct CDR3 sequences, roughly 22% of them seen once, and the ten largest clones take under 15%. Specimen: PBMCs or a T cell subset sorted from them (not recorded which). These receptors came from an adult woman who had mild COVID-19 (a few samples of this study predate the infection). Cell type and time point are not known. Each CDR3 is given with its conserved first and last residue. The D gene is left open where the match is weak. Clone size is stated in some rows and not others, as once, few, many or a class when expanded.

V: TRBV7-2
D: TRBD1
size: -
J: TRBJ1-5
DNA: TGTGCCAGCAGCCAGAACAGGGGTGGGCAGCCCCAGCATTTT
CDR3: CASSQNRGGQPQHF

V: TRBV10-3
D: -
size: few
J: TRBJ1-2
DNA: TGTGCCATCAGTGAGTCGAATGGACGGGCCTACACCTTC
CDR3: CAISESNGRAYTF

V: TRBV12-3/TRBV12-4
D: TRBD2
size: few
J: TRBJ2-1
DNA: TGTGCCAGCAGGTTTAGCGGGGGCCACAATGAGCAGTTCTTC
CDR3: CASRFSGGHNEQFF

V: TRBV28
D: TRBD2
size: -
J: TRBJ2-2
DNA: TGTGCCAGCAGTTTGATCGGGAGGGCCTTCACCGGGGAGCTGTTTTTT
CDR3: CASSLIGRAFTGELFF

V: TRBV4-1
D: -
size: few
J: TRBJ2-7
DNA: TGCGCCAGCAGCCCGCTGGAGAGCTCCTACGAGCAGTACTTC
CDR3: CASSPLESSYEQYF

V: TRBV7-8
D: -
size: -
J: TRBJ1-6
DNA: TGTGCCAGCAGCTTACGCCTAAGGTCACCCCTCCACTTT
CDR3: CASSLRLRSPLHF

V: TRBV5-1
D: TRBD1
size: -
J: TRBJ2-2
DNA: TGCGCCAGCAAGACCCGGACAGGGTCCGGGGAGCTGATTTTT
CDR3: CASKTRTGSGELIF

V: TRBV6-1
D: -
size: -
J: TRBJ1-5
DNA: TGTGCCAGCAGCCTAGACGGGGATCAGCCCCAGCATTTT
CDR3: CASSLDGDQPQHF

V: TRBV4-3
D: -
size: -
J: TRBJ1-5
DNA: TGCGCCAGCAGCCAAGATCTTTCAGGGTTAGGCAATCAGCCCCAGCATTTT
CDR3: CASSQDLSGLGNQPQHF

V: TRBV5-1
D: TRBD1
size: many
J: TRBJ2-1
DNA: TGCGCCAGCAGCCGATCAATCCGGGACAGGTACAATGAGCAGTTCTTC
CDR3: CASSRSIRDRYNEQFF

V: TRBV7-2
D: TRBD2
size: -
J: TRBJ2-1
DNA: TGTGCCAGCAGCTATGGGGGGGGTTACAATGAGCAGTTCTTC
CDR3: CASSYGGGYNEQFF

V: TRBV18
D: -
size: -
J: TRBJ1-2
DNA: TGTGCCAGCTTACAGGAAAGTAACTATGGCTACACCTTC
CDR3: CASLQESNYGYTF

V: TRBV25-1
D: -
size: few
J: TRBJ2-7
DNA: TGTGCCAGCAGTGGGCTAGGAGGGGGCGCCTACGAGCAGTACTTC
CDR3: CASSGLGGGAYEQYF

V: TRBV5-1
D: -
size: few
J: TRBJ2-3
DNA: TGCGCCAGCAGCTTCGGGGAAATCACAGATACGCAGTATTTT
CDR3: CASSFGEITDTQYF

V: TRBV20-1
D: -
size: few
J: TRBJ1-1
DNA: TGCAGTGCCGTAAAGGATGAGGGAGGGGACGGGATGAACACTGAAGCTTTCTTT
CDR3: CSAVKDEGGDGMNTEAFF

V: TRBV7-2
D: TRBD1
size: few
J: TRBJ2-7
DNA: TGTGCCAGCAGCCCCGGACAGGTACCCTACGAGCAGTACTTC
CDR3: CASSPGQVPYEQYF

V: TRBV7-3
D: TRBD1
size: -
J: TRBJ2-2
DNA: TGTGCCAGCAGCTCAGGACAGGGGCTGAGCGGGGAGCTGTTTTTT
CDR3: CASSSGQGLSGELFF

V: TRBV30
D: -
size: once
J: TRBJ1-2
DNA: TGTGCCTGGAGTGTGGGACCGACGAACTATGGCTACACCTTC
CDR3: CAWSVGPTNYGYTF

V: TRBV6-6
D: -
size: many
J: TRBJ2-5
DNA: TGTGCCAGCGGGTACGGGAGGGGGCAGGAGACCCAGTACTTC
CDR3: CASGYGRGQETQYF

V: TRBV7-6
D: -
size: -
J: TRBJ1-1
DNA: TGTGCCAGCAGCTTAGCTGGGACACCGAACACTGAAGCTTTCTTT
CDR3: CASSLAGTPNTEAFF

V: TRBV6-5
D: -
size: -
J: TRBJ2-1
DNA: TGTGCCAGCAGCCCCTACCTAAGCGTATCCTACAATGAGCAGTTCTTC
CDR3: CASSPYLSVSYNEQFF

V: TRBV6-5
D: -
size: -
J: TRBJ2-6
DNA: TGTGCCAGCAGTTACTCGAGACTCGCCAACGTCCTGACTTTC
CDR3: CASSYSRLANVLTF

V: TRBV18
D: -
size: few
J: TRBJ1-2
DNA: TGTGCCAGCTCACCCCCCACCTACAGGGCCGGCTATGGCTACACCTTC
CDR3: CASSPPTYRAGYGYTF

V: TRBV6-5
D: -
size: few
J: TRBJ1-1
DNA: TGTGCCAGCAGTACGTGGGACACTGAAGCTTTCTTT
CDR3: CASSTWDTEAFF

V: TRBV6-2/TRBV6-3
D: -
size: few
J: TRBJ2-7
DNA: TGTGCCAGCAGTAGAGCACAGGAGGCCTACGAGCAGTACTTC
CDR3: CASSRAQEAYEQYF

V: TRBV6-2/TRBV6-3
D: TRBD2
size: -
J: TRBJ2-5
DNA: TGTGCCAGCAGCTGGACTAGCGGGACTGAGACCCAGTACTTC
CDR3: CASSWTSGTETQYF

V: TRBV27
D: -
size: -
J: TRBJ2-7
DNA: TGTGCCAGTACCCAGGGACGGAGCTACGAGCAGTACTTC
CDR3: CASTQGRSYEQYF

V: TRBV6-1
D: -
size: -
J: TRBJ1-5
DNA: TGTGCCAGCAGTGAAAACGGACTATATAGCAATCAGCCCCAGCATTTT
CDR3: CASSENGLYSNQPQHF

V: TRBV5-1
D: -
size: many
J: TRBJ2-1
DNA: TGCGCCAGCAGCTTGCGGGTTAGTGGGACCTACAATGAGCAGTTCTTC
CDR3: CASSLRVSGTYNEQFF

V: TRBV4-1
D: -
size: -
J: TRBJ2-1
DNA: TGCGCCAGCAGCCAAGGGTGGCCAGGCGAGGGCAATGAGCAGTTCTTC
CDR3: CASSQGWPGEGNEQFF

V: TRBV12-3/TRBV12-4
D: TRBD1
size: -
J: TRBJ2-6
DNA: TGTGCCAGCAGGGACAGGGGGGTCGGGGCCAACGTCCTGACTTTC
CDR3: CASRDRGVGANVLTF

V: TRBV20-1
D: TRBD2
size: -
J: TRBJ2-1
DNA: TGCAGTGCAAGAGCCGGGACTAGCGCGCACAATGAGCAGTTCTTC
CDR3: CSARAGTSAHNEQFF

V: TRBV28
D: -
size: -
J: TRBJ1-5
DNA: TGTGCCAGCAGTTTATTAGCCAGGGGTCAGCCCCAGCATTTT
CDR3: CASSLLARGQPQHF

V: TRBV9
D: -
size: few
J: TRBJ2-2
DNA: TGTGCCAGCAGCGTAGCATTGGAGGTAACCGGGGAGCTGTTTTTT
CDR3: CASSVALEVTGELFF

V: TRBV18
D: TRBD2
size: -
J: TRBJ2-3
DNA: TGTGCCAGCTCACCTCTCATACTAGCGGGATTAGGAGATACGCAGTATTTT
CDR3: CASSPLILAGLGDTQYF

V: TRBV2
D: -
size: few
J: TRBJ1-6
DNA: TGTGCCAGCAGGTCAACAGGGCGTTCACCCCTCCACTTT
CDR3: CASRSTGRSPLHF

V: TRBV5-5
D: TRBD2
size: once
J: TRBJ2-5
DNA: TGTGCCAGCAGCTCACCGGGACTAGTATGGCAAGAGACCCAGTACTTC
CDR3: CASSSPGLVWQETQYF

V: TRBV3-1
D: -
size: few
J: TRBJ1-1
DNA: TGTGCCAGCATTTCACAGGGCGCTGAAGCTTTCTTT
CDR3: CASISQGAEAFF

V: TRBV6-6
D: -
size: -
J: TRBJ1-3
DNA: TGTGCCAGCAGGCCTAGGACGGCTGGAAACACCATATATTTT
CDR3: CASRPRTAGNTIYF

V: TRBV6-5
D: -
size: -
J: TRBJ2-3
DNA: TGTGCCAGCGGAATGAATTCTGCGGGGCTCACAGATACGCAGTATTTT
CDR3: CASGMNSAGLTDTQYF

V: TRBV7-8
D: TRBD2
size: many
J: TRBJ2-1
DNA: TGTGCCAGCAGCTTAAGGGCTAGCGGGACCCACAATGAGCAGTTCTTC
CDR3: CASSLRASGTHNEQFF

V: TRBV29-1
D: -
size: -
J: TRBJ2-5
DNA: TGCAGCTCCTGGGGTTGGAGCGGGGAGACCCAGTACTTC
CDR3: CSSWGWSGETQYF